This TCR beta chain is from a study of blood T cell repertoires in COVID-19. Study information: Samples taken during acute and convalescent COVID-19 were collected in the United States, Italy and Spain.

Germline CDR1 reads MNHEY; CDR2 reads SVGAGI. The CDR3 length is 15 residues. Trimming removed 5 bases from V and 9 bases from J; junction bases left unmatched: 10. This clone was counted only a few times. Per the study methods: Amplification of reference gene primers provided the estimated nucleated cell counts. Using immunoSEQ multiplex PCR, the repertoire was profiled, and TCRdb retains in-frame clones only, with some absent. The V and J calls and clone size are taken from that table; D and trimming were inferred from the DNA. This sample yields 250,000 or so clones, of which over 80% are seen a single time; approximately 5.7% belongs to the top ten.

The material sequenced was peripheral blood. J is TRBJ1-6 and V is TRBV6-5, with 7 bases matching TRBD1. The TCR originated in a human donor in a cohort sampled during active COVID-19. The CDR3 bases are TGTGCCAGCAGTAACGATAAGGGGGCGATTTCACCCCTCCACTTT. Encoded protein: CASSNDKGAISPLHF.